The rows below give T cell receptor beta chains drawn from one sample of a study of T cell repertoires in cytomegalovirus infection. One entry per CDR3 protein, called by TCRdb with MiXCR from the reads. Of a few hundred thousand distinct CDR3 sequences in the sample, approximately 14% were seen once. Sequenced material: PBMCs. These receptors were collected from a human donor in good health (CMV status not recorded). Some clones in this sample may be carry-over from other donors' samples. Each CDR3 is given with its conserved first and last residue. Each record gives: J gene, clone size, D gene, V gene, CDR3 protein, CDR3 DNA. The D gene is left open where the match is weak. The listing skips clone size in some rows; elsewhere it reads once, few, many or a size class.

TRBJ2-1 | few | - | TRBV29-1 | CSVEVQGRRNEQFF | TGCAGCGTTGAAGTCCAGGGGAGAAGAAATGAGCAGTTCTTC
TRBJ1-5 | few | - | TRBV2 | CASSPGGRDNQPQHF | TGTGCCAGCAGCCCCGGCGGCAGGGACAATCAGCCCCAGCATTTT
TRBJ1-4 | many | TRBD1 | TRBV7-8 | CASSGPGTGVNEKLFF | TGTGCCAGCAGCGGGCCCGGGACAGGGGTTAATGAAAAACTGTTTTTT
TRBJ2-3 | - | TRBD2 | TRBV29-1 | CSVEVGGGNTQYF | TGCAGCGTTGAAGTGGGGGGGGGAAATACGCAGTATTTT
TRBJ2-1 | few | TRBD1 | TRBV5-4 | CATGRGRTSSYNEQFF | TGTGCCACGGGCAGGGGGCGAACGAGCTCCTACAATGAGCAGTTCTTC
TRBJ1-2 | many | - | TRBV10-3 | CAISESRGLANYGYTF | TGTGCCATCAGTGAGTCGAGGGGTTTAGCTAACTATGGCTACACCTTC
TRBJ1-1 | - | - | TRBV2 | CASSAARAMNTEAFF | TGTGCCAGCAGCGCCGCGAGGGCGATGAACACTGAAGCTTTCTTT
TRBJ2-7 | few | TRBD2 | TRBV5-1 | CASSSGTSGVTYEQYF | TGCGCCAGCAGCTCCGGGACTAGCGGGGTGACCTACGAGCAGTACTTC
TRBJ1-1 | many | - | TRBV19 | CASSIRDGMNTEAFF | TGTGCCAGTAGTATTAGGGACGGCATGAACACTGAAGCTTTCTTT
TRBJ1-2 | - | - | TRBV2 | CASSVYSSGPYGYTF | TGTGCCAGCAGTGTCTACAGTTCGGGGCCCTATGGCTACACCTTC
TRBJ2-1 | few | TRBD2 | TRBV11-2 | CASSLDFWEGTYNEQFF | TGTGCCAGCAGCTTAGATTTCTGGGAGGGCACCTACAATGAGCAGTTCTTC
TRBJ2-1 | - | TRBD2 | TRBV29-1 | CSVEMGLAGGIANEQFF | TGCAGCGTTGAAATGGGACTAGCGGGAGGGATCGCCAATGAGCAGTTCTTC
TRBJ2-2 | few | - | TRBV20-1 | CSALASLNTGELFF | TGCAGTGCCCTGGCTTCATTGAACACCGGGGAGCTGTTTTTT
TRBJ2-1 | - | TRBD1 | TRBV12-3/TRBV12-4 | CASSLGTGGTNEQFF | TGTGCCAGCAGTTTGGGGACAGGAGGGACCAATGAGCAGTTCTTC
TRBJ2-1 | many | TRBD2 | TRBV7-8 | CASSPLAGGHEQFF | TGTGCCAGCAGCCCCCTAGCGGGAGGGCATGAGCAGTTCTTC
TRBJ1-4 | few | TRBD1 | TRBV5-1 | CASSAEQGPLFF | TGCGCCAGCAGCGCTGAACAGGGGCCTTTGTTTTTT
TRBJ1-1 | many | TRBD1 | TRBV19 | CASSPRGATGRNTEAFF | TGTGCCAGTAGTCCCCGGGGGGCGACAGGGAGGAACACTGAAGCTTTCTTT
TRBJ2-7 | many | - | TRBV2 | CASNRLVGDYEQYF | TGTGCCAGCAACCGACTAGTCGGGGACTACGAGCAGTACTTC
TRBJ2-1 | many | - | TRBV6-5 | CASSYVAGYEQFF | TGTGCCAGCAGTTACGTGGCCGGGTATGAGCAGTTCTTC
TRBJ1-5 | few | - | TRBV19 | CASSNTRNSNQPQHF | TGTGCCAGTAGTAACACCCGGAATAGCAATCAGCCCCAGCATTTT
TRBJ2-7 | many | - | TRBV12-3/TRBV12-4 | CASSRSQVYEQYF | TGTGCCAGCAGCCGGTCTCAGGTGTACGAGCAGTACTTC
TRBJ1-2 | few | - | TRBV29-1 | CSVRHIYGYTF | TGCAGCGTAAGACACATATATGGCTACACCTTC